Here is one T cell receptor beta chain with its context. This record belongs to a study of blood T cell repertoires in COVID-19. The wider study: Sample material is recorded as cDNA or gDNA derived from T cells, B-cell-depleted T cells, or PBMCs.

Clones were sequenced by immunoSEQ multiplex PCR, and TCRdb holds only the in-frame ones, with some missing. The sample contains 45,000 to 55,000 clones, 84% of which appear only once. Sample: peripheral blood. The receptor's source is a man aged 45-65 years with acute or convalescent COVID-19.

CDR3 in amino acids: CASSRDLDSPLHF. For the CDR3, the DNA is TGTGCCAGCAGCCGGGACTTGGATTCACCCCTCCACTTT. The V call is TRBV11-3, the J call TRBJ1-6, with D perhaps TRBD1 (5 bases). This CDR3 has 13 amino acids. V dropped 5 bases and J dropped 8 bases, with 10 bases sitting between them. Germline V lookup: CDR1 SGHNT, CDR2 YENEEA.